This TCR beta chain comes out of a study of OX40 agonist ivuxolimab in advanced cancers. Overall study context: Administration of intravenous ivuxolimab to patients occurred every 2 weeks at 0.01 to 10 mg/kg. Patients assigned to dose escalation were diagnosed with hepatocellular carcinoma, melanoma, renal cell or head and neck cancer. Having had anti-PD-1, anti-PD-L1 or anti-CTLA-4 therapy before was allowed, and roughly 40% had some. Findings and limits, study-wide: Expanded clones belonging to CD8+ T cells outnumbered, on average, those of CD4+.

Method: immunoSEQ multiplex PCR; TCRdb's copy keeps in-frame clones and lacks some. The table lists approximately 17,000 clones, roughly four fifths of them singletons. Worth noting for this clone: Its antigen is undetermined.

Losses at the gene ends were 3 bases for V and 10 bases for J; bases not matched to a gene: 5. The CDR3 is 12 residues long. From germline, CDR1 is MNHEY and CDR2 SMNVEV (reference sequence). The chain carries TRBV27 and TRBJ1-1; 7 bases are a match to TRBD1. Specimen: CD4+ or CD8+ T cells sorted from blood, collected in a trial of the OX40 agonist ivuxolimab. The clonotype comes from an adult with an advanced solid tumor such as melanoma, head and neck, liver or kidney cancer. The CDR3 DNA is TGTGCCAGCAGTTTTCTGACAGGGCCAGCTTTCTTT. Protein: CASSFLTGPAFF.